Listed below are T cell receptor beta chains from one sample, sequenced in a study of T-cell reconstitution after alpha-beta-depleted transplantation in children. TCRdb processed the PCR reads anew with MiXCR; each CDR3 protein has one entry. The data contain about 230,000 distinct CDR3 sequences, over 9.5% of them singletons. Sequencing used PBMCs from the stem cell graft donor, obtained from the stem cell graft. The source of these receptors is a human donor who donated a stem cell graft to a child with SCID. Each CDR3 is given with its conserved first and last residue. The order of the fields is clone size, D gene, J gene, V gene, CDR3 protein, CDR3 DNA. The D gene is left open where the match is weak. Clone size appears in some rows only: once, few, many, or a class for an expanded clone.

>many|NA|TRBJ2-1|TRBV20-1
CSASLTDNEQFF
TGCAGTGCTAGTCTGACAGACAATGAGCAGTTCTTC
>few|TRBD1|TRBJ1-2|TRBV11-2
CASSLDPGTGSSYGYTF
TGTGCCAGCAGCTTAGACCCCGGGACAGGGAGTTCCTATGGCTACACCTTC
>few|TRBD2|TRBJ2-1|TRBV12-3/TRBV12-4
CASSPTSGGNNEQFF
TGTGCCAGCAGTCCAACTAGCGGGGGAAACAATGAGCAGTTCTTC
>many|NA|TRBJ2-1|TRBV20-1
CSARFPGPRSYNEQFF
TGCAGTGCTAGGTTTCCTGGCCCCCGCTCCTACAATGAGCAGTTCTTC
>many|TRBD2|TRBJ2-1|TRBV7-2
CASSQAGAARNEQFF
TGTGCCAGCAGTCAAGCGGGGGCCGCACGGAATGAGCAGTTCTTC
>NA|TRBD1|TRBJ1-1|TRBV30
CAWGGQHVEAFF
TGTGCCTGGGGGGGACAGCACGTTGAAGCTTTCTTT
>many|TRBD1|TRBJ2-7|TRBV5-1
CASAGDRGYEQYF
TGCGCCAGTGCCGGGGACAGGGGCTACGAGCAGTACTTC
>NA|TRBD1|TRBJ2-2|TRBV3-1
CASSQNGQGSTGELFF
TGTGCCAGCAGCCAAAATGGACAGGGGAGCACCGGGGAGCTGTTTTTT
>NA|NA|TRBJ1-1|TRBV7-9
CASRAGPKAFF
TGTGCCAGCAGAGCAGGGCCGAAAGCTTTCTTT
>many|TRBD1|TRBJ2-2|TRBV27
CASRGTGGSGELFF
TGTGCCAGCAGAGGGACAGGGGGTTCCGGGGAGCTGTTTTTT
>many|TRBD2|TRBJ2-7|TRBV2
CASSRSGGLSYEQYF
TGTGCCAGCTCCCGCAGCGGGGGGCTGTCCTACGAGCAGTACTTC
>NA|NA|TRBJ1-5|TRBV30
CAWSSHFTQGSILGAQHF
TGTGCCTGGAGCTCCCACTTCACACAGGGATCTATTCTCGGGGCCCAGCATTTT
>few|TRBD1|TRBJ2-7|TRBV7-9
CASSLRPGQGNEQYF
TGTGCCAGCAGCTTACGGCCGGGACAGGGGAACGAGCAGTACTTC
>many|TRBD1|TRBJ1-1|TRBV4-1
CASSQDIGQGLNTEAFF
TGCGCCAGCAGCCAAGATATAGGACAGGGACTGAACACTGAAGCTTTCTTT
>many|TRBD1|TRBJ1-1|TRBV12-3/TRBV12-4
CASTWTGGGTEAFF
TGTGCCAGCACTTGGACAGGGGGTGGCACTGAAGCTTTCTTT